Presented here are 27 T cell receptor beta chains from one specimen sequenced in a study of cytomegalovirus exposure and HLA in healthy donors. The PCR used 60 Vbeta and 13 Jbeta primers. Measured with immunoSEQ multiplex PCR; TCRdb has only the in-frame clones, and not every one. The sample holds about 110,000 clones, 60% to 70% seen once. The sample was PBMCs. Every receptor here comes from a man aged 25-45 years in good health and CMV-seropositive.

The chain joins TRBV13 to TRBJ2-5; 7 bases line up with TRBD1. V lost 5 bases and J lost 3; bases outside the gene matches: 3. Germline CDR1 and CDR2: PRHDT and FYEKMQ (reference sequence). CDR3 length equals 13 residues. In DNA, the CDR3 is TGTGCCAGCAGCCAAGACAGGGAAGAGACCCAGTACTTC. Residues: CASSQDREETQYF.

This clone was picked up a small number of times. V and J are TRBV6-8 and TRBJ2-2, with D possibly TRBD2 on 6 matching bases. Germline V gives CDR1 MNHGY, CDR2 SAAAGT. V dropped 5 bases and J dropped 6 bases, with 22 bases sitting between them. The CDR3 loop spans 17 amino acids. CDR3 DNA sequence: TGTGCCAGCAGTCCCCAGTCTCCGTGGGGGGACCCCGGGGAGCTGTTTTTT. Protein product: CASSPQSPWGDPGELFF.

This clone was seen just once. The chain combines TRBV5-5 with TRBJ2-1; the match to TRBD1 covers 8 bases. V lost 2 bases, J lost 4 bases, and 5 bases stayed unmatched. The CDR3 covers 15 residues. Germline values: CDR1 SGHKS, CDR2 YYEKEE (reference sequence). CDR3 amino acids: CASSFQGAGYNEQFF. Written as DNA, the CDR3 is TGTGCCAGCAGCTTTCAGGGGGCGGGGTACAATGAGCAGTTCTTC. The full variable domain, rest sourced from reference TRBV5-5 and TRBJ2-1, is DAGVTQSPTHLIKTRGQQVTLRCSPISGHKSVSWYQQVLGQGPQFIFQYYEKEERGRGNFPDRFSARQFPNYSSELNVNALLLGDSALYLCASSFQGAGYNEQFFGPGTRLTVL.

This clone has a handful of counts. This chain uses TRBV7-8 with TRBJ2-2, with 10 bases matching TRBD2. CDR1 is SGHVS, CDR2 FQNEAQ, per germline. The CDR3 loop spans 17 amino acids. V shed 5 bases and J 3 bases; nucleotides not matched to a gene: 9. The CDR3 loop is CASSPQASGGHTGELFF. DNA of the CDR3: TGTGCCAGCAGCCCCCAGGCTAGCGGGGGTCACACCGGGGAGCTGTTTTTT.

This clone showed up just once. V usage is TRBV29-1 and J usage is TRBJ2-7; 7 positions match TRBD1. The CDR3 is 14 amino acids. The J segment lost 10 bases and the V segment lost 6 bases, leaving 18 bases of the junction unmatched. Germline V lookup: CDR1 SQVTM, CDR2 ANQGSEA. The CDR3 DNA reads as TGCAGCGTAGGTCTCGGGACAGCTGGAGGAGTTCAGTACTTC. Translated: CSVGLGTAGGVQYF.

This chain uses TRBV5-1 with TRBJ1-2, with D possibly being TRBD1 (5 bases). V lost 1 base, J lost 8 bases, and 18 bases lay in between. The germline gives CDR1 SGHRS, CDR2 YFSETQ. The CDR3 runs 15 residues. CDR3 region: CASSLLWDQKGGYTF. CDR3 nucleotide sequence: TGCGCCAGCAGCTTGCTTTGGGATCAAAAGGGGGGCTACACCTTC.

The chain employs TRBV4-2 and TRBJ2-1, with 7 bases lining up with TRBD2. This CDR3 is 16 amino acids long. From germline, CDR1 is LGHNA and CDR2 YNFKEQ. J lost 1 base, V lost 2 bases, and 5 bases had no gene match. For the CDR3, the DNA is TGTGCCAGCAGCCAATGGAAACTAGCGTCCTACAATGAGCAGTTCTTC. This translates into CASSQWKLASYNEQFF.

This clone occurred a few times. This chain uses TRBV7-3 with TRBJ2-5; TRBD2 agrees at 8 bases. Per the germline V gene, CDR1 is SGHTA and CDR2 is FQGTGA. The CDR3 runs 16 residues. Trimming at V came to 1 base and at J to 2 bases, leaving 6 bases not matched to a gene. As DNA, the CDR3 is TGTGCCAGCAGCTTAAGGGCGGGGGGTCAACAAGAGACCCAGTACTTC. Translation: CASSLRAGGQQETQYF.

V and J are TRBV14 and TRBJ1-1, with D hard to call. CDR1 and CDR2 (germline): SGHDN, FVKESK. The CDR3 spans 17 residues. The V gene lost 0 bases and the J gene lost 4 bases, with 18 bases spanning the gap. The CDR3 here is CASSQEKVQEMVTEAFF. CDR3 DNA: TGTGCCAGCAGCCAAGAGAAGGTCCAGGAAATGGTCACTGAAGCTTTCTTT.

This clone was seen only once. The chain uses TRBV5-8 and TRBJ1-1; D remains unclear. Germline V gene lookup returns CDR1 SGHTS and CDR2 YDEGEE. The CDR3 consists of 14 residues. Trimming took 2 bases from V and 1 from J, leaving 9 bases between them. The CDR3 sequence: CASSFLVWNTEAFF. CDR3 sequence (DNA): TGTGCCAGCAGCTTCCTTGTTTGGAACACTGAAGCTTTCTTT.

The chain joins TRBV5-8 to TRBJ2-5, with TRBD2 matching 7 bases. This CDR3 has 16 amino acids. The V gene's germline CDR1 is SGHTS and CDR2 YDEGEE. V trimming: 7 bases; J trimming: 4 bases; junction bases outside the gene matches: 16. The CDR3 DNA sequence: TGTGCCAGCGGTGAAGGTCACTGGGAGGGGACAGAGACCCAGTACTTC. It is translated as CASGEGHWEGTETQYF.

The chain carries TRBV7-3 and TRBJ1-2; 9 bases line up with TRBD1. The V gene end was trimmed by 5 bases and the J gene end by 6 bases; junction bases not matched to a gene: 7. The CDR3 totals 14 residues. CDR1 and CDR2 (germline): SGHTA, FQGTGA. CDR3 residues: CASSPGQGRDGYTF. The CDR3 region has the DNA TGTGCCAGCAGCCCGGGACAGGGCCGAGATGGCTACACCTTC.

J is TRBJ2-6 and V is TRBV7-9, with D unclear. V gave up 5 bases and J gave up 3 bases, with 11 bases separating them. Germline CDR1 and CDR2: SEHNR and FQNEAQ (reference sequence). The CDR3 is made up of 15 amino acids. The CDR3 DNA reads TGTGCCAGCAGCCCAATTCAAAATGGGGCCAACGTCCTGACTTTC. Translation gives CASSPIQNGANVLTF.

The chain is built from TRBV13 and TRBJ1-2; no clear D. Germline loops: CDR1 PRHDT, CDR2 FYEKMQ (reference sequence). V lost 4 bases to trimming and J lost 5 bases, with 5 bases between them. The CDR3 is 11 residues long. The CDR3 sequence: CASSSPYGYTF. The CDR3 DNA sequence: TGTGCCAGCAGCTCCCCATATGGCTACACCTTC.

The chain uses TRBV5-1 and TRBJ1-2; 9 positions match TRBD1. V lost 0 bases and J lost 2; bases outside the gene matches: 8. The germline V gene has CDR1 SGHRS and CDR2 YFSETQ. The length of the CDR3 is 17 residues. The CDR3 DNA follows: TGCGCCAGCAGCTTGGCCGACTCCGGGACAGGGAACTATGGCTACACCTTC. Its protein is CASSLADSGTGNYGYTF.

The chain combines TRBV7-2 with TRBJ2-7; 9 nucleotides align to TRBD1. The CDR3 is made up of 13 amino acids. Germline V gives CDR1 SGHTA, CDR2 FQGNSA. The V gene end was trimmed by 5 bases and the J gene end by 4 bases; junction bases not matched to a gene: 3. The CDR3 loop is CASSIGQGYEQYF. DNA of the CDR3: TGTGCCAGCAGCATCGGACAGGGGTACGAGCAGTACTTC.

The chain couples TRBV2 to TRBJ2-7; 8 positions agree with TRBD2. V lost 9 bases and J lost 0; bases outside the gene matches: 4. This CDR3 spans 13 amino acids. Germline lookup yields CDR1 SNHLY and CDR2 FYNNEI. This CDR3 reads CARRLASSYEQYF. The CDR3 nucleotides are TGTGCCAGACGACTAGCGAGCTCCTACGAGCAGTACTTC.

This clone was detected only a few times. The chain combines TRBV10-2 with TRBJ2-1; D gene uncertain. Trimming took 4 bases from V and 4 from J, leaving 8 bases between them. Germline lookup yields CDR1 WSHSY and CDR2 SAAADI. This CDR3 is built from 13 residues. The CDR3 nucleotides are TGCGCCAGCAGTGCGGCGACTTACAATGAGCAGTTCTTC. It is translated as CASSAATYNEQFF.

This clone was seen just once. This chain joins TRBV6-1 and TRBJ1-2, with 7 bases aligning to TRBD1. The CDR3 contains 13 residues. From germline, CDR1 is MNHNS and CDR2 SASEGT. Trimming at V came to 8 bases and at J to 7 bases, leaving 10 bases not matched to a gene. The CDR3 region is CASPGTVGGGYTF. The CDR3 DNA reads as TGTGCCAGCCCCGGGACAGTTGGAGGTGGCTACACCTTC.

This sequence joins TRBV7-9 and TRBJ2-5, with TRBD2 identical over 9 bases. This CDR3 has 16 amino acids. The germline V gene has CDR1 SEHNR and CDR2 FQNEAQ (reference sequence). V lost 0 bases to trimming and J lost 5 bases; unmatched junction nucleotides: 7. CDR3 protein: CASSLARGGETETQYF. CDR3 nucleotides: TGTGCCAGCAGCTTAGCGCGGGGGGGCGAAACGGAGACCCAGTACTTC.

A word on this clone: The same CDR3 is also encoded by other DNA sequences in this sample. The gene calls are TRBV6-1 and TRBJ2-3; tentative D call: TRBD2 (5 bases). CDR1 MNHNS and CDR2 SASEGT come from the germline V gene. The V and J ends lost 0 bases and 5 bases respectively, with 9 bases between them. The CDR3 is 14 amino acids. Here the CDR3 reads CASSEALRGDTQYF. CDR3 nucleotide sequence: TGTGCCAGCAGTGAAGCGCTTCGGGGAGATACGCAGTATTTT.

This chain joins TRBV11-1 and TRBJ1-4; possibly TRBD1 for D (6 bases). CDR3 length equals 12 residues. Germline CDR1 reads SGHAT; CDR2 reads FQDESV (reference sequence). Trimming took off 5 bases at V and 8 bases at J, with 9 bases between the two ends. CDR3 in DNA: TGTGCCAGCAGCGGCGACAGGGAAAAACTGTTTTTT. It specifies CASSGDREKLFF.

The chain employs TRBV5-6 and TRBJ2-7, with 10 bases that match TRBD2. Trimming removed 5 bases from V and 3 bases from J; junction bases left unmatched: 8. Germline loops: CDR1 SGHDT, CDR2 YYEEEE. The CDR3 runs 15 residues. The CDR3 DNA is TGTGCCAGCAGTCCAGGGACTAGCGCAGGCTACGAGCAGTACTTC. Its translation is CASSPGTSAGYEQYF.

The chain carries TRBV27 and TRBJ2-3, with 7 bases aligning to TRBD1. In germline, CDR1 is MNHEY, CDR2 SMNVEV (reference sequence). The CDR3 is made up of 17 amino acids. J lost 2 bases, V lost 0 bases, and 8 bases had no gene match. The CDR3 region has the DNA TGTGCCAGCAGTTTATCAGTTGGGACAGTCTTCACAGATACGCAGTATTTT. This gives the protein CASSLSVGTVFTDTQYF.

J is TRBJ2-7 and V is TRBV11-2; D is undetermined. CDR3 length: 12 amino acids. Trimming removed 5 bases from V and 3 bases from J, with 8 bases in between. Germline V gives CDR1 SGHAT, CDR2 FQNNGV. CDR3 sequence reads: CASSPSFYEQYF. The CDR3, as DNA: TGTGCCAGCAGCCCCAGTTTCTACGAGCAGTACTTC.

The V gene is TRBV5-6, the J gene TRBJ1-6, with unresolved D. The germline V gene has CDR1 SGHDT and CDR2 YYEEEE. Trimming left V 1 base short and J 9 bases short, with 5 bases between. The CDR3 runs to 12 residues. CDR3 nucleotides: TGTGCCAGCAGCTTGCCGTCTTCACCCCTCCACTTT. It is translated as CASSLPSSPLHF.

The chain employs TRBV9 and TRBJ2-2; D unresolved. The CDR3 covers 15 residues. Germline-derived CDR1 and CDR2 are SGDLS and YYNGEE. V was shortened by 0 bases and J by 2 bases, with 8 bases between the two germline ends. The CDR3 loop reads CASSVGSLNTGELFF. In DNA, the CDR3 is TGTGCCAGCAGCGTAGGGTCACTTAACACCGGGGAGCTGTTTTTT. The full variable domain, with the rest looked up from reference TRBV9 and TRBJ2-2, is DSGVTQTPKHLITATGQRVTLRCSPRSGDLSVYWYQQSLDQGLQFLIQYYNGEERAKGNILERFSAQQFPDLHSELNLSSLELGDSALYFCASSVGSLNTGELFFGEGSRLTVL.